This TCR beta chain emerged from a study of Ad26.COV2.S vaccination and SARS-CoV-2 variants (dated by TCRdb to 2020 to 2023). Context from the whole study: Donors in the vaccine arm were drawn from COV1001, a phase I-IIa trial of Ad26.COV2.S in healthy adults that was multicentre, randomized, double-blind and placebo-controlled. Ad26.COV2.S was administered intramuscularly at a dose of 5x10^10 or 1x10^11 viral particles, either as one shot or as two shots given 56 days apart. Participants in the trial were split at random into five groups of five each, receiving low-dose or high-dose Ad26.COV2.S once or twice, or else placebo on both occasions. The specificity and breadth of SARS-CoV-2-reactive T cell receptors after Ad26.COV2.S vaccination were assessed by TCRbeta repertoire sequencing. Investigators did not know the trial group allocation while performing experiments and assessing outcomes. The TCR-sequenced set comprised around 30 samples: roughly 19 Ad26.COV2.S vaccine recipients, 5 placebo recipients and 8 SARS-CoV-2 convalescent individuals. General study outcomes and caveats: The study was not powered to compare responses between vaccine doses or regimens. Vaccine and placebo recipients had similar non-spike TCR breadth, a finding consistent with the vaccine containing only spike. Spike-specific TCR breadth was higher in Ad26.COV2.S recipients than in placebo recipients (P = 0.0014). According to the authors, total T cell responses may have been underestimated by the TCR breadth and depth analyses. Substantial breadth of spike-specific CD8+ and CD4+ T cell responses was reported after vaccination.

The germline V gene gives CDR1 as MNHEY and CDR2 as SVGEGT. From the cysteine through the phenylalanine, the CDR3 covers 18 amino acids. The sequence is cut down to CDR3 DNA, 54 bases in frame from base 1. Trimming accounts for 2 bases at V and 4 bases at J, while the number of junction bases matched to no gene is 13. The treatment or condition label on this specimen signifies: about 20 received Ad26.COV2.S at low or high dose, single or two shots; five or six received placebo; per-sample allocation not given. For vaccine and placebo recipients, the sequenced repertoires came from samples collected on day 63 after the first injection. In Cohort 1b, some 25 adults aged 18-55 years were enrolled at a single site in Boston, USA, between 29 July and 7 August 2020. As a vaccine, Ad26.COV2.S was a replication-incompetent adenovirus type 26 vector that expressed a prefusion-stabilized SARS-CoV-2 spike protein derived from the original Wuhan strain.

The immunoSEQ Assay was used to sequence TCRbeta CDR3 regions. After extraction, genomic DNA underwent amplification by bias-controlled multiplex PCR, followed by high-throughput sequencing. The published analysis was carried out like this. Collapsing and filtering of sequences were performed to quantify the absolute abundance of each unique TCRbeta CDR3 region. Usable DNA was measured by amplifying reference genes present in all nucleated cells, and TCRbeta template counts were normalized to that usable DNA to estimate T cell fraction. Repertoire TCRs were annotated as SARS-CoV-2-specific when V gene, CDR3 amino acid sequence and J gene were exactly matched to a known reactive TCR set. The reference SARS-CoV-2 TCR set came from MIRA and was filtered for enrichment in COVID-19-positive ImmuneCODE repertoires, removing public or cross-reactive TCRs. Drawing on the MIRA antigens, annotated TCRs were analysed further at the level of specific ORF or position within ORF. Breadth was defined as annotated unique rearrangements over total unique productive rearrangements; depth was the summed frequency of those rearrangements. Two-sided Wilcoxon rank-sum tests were used to compare TCR breadth between groups. TCRdb stores this immuneACCESS table with in-frame sequences only. Part of the clones is absent; in the studies checked, under half of the shortfall reflects unresolved V genes, and no reason is known for the rest. V, J and clone size were drawn from that table, and D and trimming were deduced from the DNA. This sample comprises 330,000 or so clones, 90% of them detected only once. The ten largest account for 4.5% to 7% of the sample.

On this clone: Its antigen is currently not known. No quality values exist for individual bases; no much larger clone is one base distant.

The source was peripheral blood, collected in a trial of Ad26.COV2.S vaccine versus placebo. The TCR was taken from a person between 18 and 65 years old who received the Ad26.COV2.S COVID-19 vaccine or a placebo. The rearranged segments are TRBV6-2 or TRBV6-3 and TRBJ1-5; 8 bases in between match TRBD1. CDR3 region: CASSYLHQGAVFNQPQHF. The sequence in DNA is TGTGCCAGCAGTTACCTACACCAGGGGGCGGTTTTTAATCAGCCCCAGCATTTT.